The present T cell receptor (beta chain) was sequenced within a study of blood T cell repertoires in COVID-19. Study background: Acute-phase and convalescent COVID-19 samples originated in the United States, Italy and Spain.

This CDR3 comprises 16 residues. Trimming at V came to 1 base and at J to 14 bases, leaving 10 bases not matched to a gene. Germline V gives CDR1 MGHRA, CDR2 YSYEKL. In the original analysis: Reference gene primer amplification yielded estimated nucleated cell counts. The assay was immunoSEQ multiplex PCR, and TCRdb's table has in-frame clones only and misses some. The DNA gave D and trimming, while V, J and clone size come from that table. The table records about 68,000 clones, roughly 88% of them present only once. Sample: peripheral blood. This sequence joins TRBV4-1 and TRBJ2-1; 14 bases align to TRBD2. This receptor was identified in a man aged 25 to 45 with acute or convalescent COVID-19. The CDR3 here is CASSQVARTSGRMEFF. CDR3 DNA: TGCGCCAGCAGCCAAGTAGCCCGGACTAGCGGGAGGATGGAGTTCTTC.